The rows below give T cell receptor beta chains drawn from one sample of a study of blood T cell repertoires in COVID-19. Only in-frame clones appear in the TCRdb table, and some are missing; sequencing was by immunoSEQ multiplex PCR. The sample lists roughly 200,000 clones, around 86% occurring once. Sequenced sample: PBMCs or T cells enriched from blood (not recorded which). Every receptor here comes from a man in his forties or fifties with acute COVID-19. The CDR3 runs from the conserved cysteine through the conserved F or W. Fields, in order: V gene, clone size, D gene, J gene, CDR3 protein, CDR3 DNA. A D gene is named only where the DNA matches it firmly. The size of a clone is reported for some rows only, either as once, few or many, or as a class for expanded clones.

>TRBV28|.|.|TRBJ1-2
CASSGMANYGYTF
TGTGCCAGCAGCGGGATGGCTAACTATGGCTACACCTTC
>TRBV27|.|TRBD2|TRBJ2-1
CASSLGGNEQFF
TGTGCCAGCAGTTTGGGGGGGAATGAGCAGTTCTTC
>TRBV28|once|.|TRBJ1-1
CASSFRGGTEAFF
TGTGCCAGCAGTTTTAGGGGGGGCACTGAAGCTTTCTTT
>TRBV4-2|.|.|TRBJ1-2
CASSPPDSYGYTF
TGTGCCAGCAGCCCCCCGGACAGCTATGGCTACACCTTC
>TRBV7-9|.|TRBD2|TRBJ2-6
CASSPGGISGANVLTF
TGTGCCAGCAGCCCCGGGGGGATCTCTGGGGCCAACGTCCTGACTTTC
>TRBV14|.|.|TRBJ2-2
CASSQGTTPGELFF
TGTGCCAGCAGCCAAGGGACAACACCCGGGGAGCTGTTTTTT
>TRBV6-5|.|TRBD1|TRBJ2-7
CASSRSTGWYEQYF
TGTGCCAGCAGCCGCTCGACAGGGTGGTACGAGCAGTACTTC
>TRBV4-3|.|TRBD2|TRBJ2-3
CASSQTSGGADTQYF
TGCGCCAGCAGCCAAACTAGCGGGGGGGCAGATACGCAGTATTTT
>TRBV6-5|.|.|TRBJ1-3
CATAEGPSGNTIYF
TGTGCCACCGCCGAGGGCCCCTCTGGAAACACCATATATTTT
>TRBV25-1|many|TRBD2|TRBJ2-7
CASSASGVSYEQYF
TGTGCCAGCAGTGCTAGCGGAGTCTCCTACGAGCAGTACTTC
>TRBV27|.|.|TRBJ2-5
CASSNPDYPETQYF
TGTGCCAGCAGCAACCCCGACTACCCGGAGACCCAGTACTTC
>TRBV5-1|.|TRBD2|TRBJ2-2
CASTSTLLAGSNTGELFF
TGCGCCAGCACCTCTACCCTTCTAGCGGGGAGTAACACCGGGGAGCTGTTTTTT
>TRBV4-1|.|TRBD2|TRBJ2-3
CASSQGGAGGGTDTQYF
TGCGCCAGCAGCCAAGGAGGCGCGGGAGGGGGCACAGATACGCAGTATTTT
>TRBV5-1|.|TRBD1|TRBJ2-7
CASSHYSGQGTNEQYF
TGCGCCAGCAGCCACTACTCGGGACAGGGGACCAACGAGCAGTACTTC
>TRBV4-2|.|.|TRBJ1-5
CASSQDAGSNQPQHF
TGTGCCAGCAGCCAAGATGCGGGGAGCAATCAGCCCCAGCATTTT
>TRBV24-1|.|TRBD1|TRBJ1-4
CATSGGQGGKLFF
TGTGCCACCAGTGGGGGACAGGGTGGGAAACTGTTTTTT
>TRBV7-2|.|TRBD2|TRBJ2-7
CASLELAGPYEQYF
TGTGCCAGCCTAGAACTAGCGGGCCCCTACGAGCAGTACTTC
>TRBV2|.|.|TRBJ2-3
CASMWGSSTDTQYF
TGTGCCAGCATGTGGGGCAGCAGCACAGATACGCAGTATTTT
>TRBV30|.|.|TRBJ2-2
CAWGGRVAGELFF
TGTGCCTGGGGGGGCAGGGTCGCCGGGGAGCTGTTTTTT
>TRBV7-3|.|.|TRBJ1-1
CASSLGGDTEAFF
TGTGCCAGCAGCTTAGGCGGGGACACTGAAGCTTTCTTT
>TRBV7-9|.|.|TRBJ1-4
CASSFWVRGEEKLFF
TGTGCCAGCAGCTTCTGGGTCAGGGGCGAAGAAAAACTGTTTTTT
>TRBV3-1/TRBV3-2|.|.|TRBJ1-2
CASSGGTFGYTF
TGTGCCAGCAGCGGGGGGACTTTTGGCTACACCTTC
>TRBV10-3|.|.|TRBJ2-5
CAISDSGNQETQYF
TGTGCCATCAGTGATTCGGGGAACCAAGAGACCCAGTACTTC